The following is a T cell receptor (beta chain) sequence with its context. The CDR3 loop spans 14 amino acids. Looked up from germline, CDR1 is KGHSH and CDR2 is LQKENI. V lost 3 bases and J lost 4; bases outside the gene matches: 4. The data originate from a study of blood T cell repertoires in COVID-19. TCRdb keeps only in-frame clones here, not all; method: immunoSEQ multiplex PCR. The table lists 70,000 to 85,000 clones, approximately 82% of them singletons. Sequencing used peripheral blood. The chain couples TRBV18 to TRBJ1-1, with 8 bases that match TRBD1. The receptor's source is an elderly man with active or convalescent COVID-19. In DNA form, the CDR3 reads TGTGCCAGCTCACCCGGACAGGGCACCACTGAAGCTTTCTTT. It is translated as CASSPGQGTTEAFF.